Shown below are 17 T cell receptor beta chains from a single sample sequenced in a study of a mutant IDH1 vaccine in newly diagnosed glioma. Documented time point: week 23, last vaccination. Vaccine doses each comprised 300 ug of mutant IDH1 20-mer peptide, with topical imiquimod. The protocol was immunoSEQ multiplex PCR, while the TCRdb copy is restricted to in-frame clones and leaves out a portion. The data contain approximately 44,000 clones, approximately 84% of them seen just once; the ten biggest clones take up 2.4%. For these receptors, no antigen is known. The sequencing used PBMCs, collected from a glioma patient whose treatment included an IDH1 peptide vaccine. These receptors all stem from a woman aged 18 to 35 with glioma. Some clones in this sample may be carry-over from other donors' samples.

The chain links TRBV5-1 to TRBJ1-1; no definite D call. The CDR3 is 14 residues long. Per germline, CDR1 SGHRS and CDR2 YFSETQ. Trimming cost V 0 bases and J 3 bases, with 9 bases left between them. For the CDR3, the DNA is TGCGCCAGCAGCTTGGTAGGGTCGGACACTGAAGCTTTCTTT. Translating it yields CASSLVGSDTEAFF.

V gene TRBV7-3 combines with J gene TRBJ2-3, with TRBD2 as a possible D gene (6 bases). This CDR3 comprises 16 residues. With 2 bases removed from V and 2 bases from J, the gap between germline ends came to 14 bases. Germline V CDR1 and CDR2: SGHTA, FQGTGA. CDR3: CASSLGWRDSTDTQYF. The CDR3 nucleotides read TGTGCCAGCAGCTTAGGGTGGCGGGATTCCACAGATACGCAGTATTTT.

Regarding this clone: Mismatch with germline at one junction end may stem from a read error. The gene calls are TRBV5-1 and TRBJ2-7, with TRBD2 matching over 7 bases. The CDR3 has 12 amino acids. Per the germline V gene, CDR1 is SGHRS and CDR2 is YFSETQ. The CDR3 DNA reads TGCGCCAGCAGCTTGGAGGGGCGAGCGGGAAGCTTC. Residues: CASSLEGRAGSF.

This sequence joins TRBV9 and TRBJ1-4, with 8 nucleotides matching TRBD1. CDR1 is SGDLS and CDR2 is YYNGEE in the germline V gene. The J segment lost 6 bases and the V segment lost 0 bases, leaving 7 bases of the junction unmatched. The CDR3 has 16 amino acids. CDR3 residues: CASSVVGQGVDEKLFF. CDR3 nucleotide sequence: TGTGCCAGCAGCGTAGTCGGACAGGGAGTGGATGAAAAACTGTTTTTT. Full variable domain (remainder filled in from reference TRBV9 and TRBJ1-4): DSGVTQTPKHLITATGQRVTLRCSPRSGDLSVYWYQQSLDQGLQFLIQYYNGEERAKGNILERFSAQQFPDLHSELNLSSLELGDSALYFCASSVVGQGVDEKLFFGSGTQLSVL.

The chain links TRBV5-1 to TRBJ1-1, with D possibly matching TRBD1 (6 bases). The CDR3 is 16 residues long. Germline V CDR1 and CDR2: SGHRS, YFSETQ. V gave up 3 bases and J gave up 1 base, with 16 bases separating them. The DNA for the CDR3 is TGCGCCAGCAGCTCCGGCCCTCGGGGACAGAACACTGAAGCTTTCTTT. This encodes CASSSGPRGQNTEAFF.

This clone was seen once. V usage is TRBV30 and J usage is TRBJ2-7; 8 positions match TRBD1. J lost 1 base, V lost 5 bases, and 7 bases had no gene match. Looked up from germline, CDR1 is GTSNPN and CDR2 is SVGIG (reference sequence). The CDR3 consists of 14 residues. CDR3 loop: CAWRPGTGSYEQYF. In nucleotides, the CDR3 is TGTGCCTGGCGACCGGGGACAGGTTCCTACGAGCAGTACTTC. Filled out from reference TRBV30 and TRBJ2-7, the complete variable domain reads SQTIHQWPATLVQPVGSPLSLECTVEGTSNPNLYWYRQAAGRGLQLLFYSVGIGQISSEVPQNLSASRPQDRQFILSSKKLLLSDSGFYLCAWRPGTGSYEQYFGPGTRLTVT.

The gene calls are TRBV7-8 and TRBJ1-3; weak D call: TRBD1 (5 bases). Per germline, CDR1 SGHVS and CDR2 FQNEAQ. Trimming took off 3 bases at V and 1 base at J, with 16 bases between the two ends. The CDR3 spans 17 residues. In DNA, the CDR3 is TGTGCCAGCAGCTTGGCCCTTAGGGGAGGGTCTGGAAACACCATATATTTT. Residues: CASSLALRGGSGNTIYF.

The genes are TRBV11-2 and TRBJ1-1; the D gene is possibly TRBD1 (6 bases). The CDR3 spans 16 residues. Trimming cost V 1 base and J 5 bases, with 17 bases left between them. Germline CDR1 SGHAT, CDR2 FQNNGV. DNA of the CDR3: TGTGCCAGCAGCTTAGTGGGCCGGGGGCGGCGGACTGAAGCTTTCTTT. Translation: CASSLVGRGRRTEAFF.

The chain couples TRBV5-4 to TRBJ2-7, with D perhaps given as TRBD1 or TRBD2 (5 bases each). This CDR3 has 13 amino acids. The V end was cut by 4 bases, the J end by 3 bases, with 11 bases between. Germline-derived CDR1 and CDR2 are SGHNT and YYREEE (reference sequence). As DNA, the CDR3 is TGTGCCAGCAGCACCGGGACGGACTACGAGCAGTACTTC. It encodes CASSTGTDYEQYF.

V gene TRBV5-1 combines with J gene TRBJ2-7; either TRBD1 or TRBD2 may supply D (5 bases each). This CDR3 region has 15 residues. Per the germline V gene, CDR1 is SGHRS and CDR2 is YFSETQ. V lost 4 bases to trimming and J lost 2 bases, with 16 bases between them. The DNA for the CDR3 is TGCGCCAGCAGCGCAACACCGGGACGAGCCTACGAGCAGTACTTC. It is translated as CASSATPGRAYEQYF.

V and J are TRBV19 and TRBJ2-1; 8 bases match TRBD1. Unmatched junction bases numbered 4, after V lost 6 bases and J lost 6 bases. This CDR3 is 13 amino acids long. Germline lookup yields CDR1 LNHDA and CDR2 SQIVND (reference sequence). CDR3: CASREDRGNEQFF. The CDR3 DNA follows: TGTGCCAGTAGAGAAGACAGGGGCAATGAGCAGTTCTTC.

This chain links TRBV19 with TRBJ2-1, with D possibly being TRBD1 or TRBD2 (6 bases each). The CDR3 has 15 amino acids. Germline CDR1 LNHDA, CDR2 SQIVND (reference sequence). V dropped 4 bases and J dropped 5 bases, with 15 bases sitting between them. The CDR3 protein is CASSKGHGGNNEQFF. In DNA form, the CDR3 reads TGTGCCAGTAGTAAGGGGCACGGGGGCAACAATGAGCAGTTCTTC. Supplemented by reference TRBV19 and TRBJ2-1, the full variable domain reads DGGITQSPKYLFRKEGQNVTLSCEQNLNHDAMYWYRQDPGQGLRLIYYSQIVNDFQKGDIAEGYSVSREKKESFPLTVTSAQKNPTAFYLCASSKGHGGNNEQFFGPGTRLTVL.

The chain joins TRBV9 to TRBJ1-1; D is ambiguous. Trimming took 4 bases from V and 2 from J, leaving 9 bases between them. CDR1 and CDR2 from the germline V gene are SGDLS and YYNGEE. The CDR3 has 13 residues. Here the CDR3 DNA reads TGTGCCAGCAGCTCTCAGTTCAACACTGAAGCTTTCTTT. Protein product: CASSSQFNTEAFF.

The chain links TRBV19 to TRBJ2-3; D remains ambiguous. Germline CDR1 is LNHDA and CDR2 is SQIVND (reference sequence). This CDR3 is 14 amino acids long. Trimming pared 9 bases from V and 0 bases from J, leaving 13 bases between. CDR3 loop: CARDPRESTDTQYF. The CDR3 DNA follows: TGTGCCAGGGATCCTAGAGAGAGCACAGATACGCAGTATTTT.

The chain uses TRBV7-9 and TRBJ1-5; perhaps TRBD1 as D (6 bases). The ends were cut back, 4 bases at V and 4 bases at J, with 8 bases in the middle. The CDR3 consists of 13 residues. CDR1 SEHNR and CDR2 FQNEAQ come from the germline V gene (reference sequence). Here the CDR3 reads CASSSTGNQPQHF. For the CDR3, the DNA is TGTGCCAGCAGCTCAACAGGGAATCAGCCCCAGCATTTT.

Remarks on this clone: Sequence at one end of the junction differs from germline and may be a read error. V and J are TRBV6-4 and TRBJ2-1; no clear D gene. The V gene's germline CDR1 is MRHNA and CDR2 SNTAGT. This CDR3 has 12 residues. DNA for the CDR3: TGTGCCAGCAGTGACTCCTCCAATGAGCAGTTCTTC. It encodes CASSDSSNEQFF.

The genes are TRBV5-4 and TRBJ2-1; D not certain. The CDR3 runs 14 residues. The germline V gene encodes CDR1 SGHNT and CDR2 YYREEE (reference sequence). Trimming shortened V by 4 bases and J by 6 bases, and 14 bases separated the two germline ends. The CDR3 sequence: CASSQIGRANEQFF. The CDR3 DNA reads TGTGCCAGCAGCCAGATCGGAAGGGCCAATGAGCAGTTCTTC.